Listed below are T cell receptor beta chains from one sample, sequenced in a study of human T cells and chemical hapten exposure. TCRdb passed the RACE reads through MiXCR, listing each CDR3 protein once. The table lists more than 150,000 distinct CDR3 sequences, more than 14% of them singletons. The sequenced sample was whole blood, obtained in connection with sensitization to the hapten diphenylcyclopropenone (DPC). The source is a woman aged 25 to 39 with alopecia areata. Some clones in this sample may be carry-over from other donors' samples. CDR3s include the opening cysteine and the closing phenylalanine or tryptophan. The order of the fields is D gene, J gene, clone size, V gene, CDR3 DNA, CDR3 protein. The D gene is left open where the match is weak. Clone size is not always given. Where it is, it says once, few, many or a class for expanded clones.

NA	TRBJ1-2	many	TRBV7-2	TGTGCCAGCAGCTTAGGAGTCTCTAACGGTGGCTACACCTTC	CASSLGVSNGGYTF
NA	TRBJ1-1	few	TRBV29-1	TGCAGCGTGGGAGACCGGGGCACTGAAGCTTTCTTT	CSVGDRGTEAFF
NA	TRBJ2-1	many	TRBV24-1	TGTGCCACCAGTGATTCCGGACCCTACAATGAGCAGTTCTTC	CATSDSGPYNEQFF
TRBD2	TRBJ2-7	few	TRBV6-6	TGTGCCAGCAGCCCGGGGGGGACTAGCGGGATGTACGCGGGGTACTTC	CASSPGGTSGMYAGYF
NA	TRBJ1-2	NA	TRBV25-1	TGTGCCAGCAGTGGCGGCAGGGACTATGGCTACACCTTC	CASSGGRDYGYTF
NA	TRBJ2-7	NA	TRBV11-3	TGTGCCAGCAGCTTAGCGTCCGCGGGGCGAGCCTACGAGCAGTACTTC	CASSLASAGRAYEQYF
NA	TRBJ1-5	many	TRBV6-5	TGTGCCAGCAGTTACTCTCTCTGGCGGACATTCGGCAATCAGCCCCAGCATTTT	CASSYSLWRTFGNQPQHF
NA	TRBJ2-1	many	TRBV20-1	TGCAGTGCTAGTGACCGGGCCATCATATCCTACAATGAGCAGTTCTTC	CSASDRAIISYNEQFF
NA	TRBJ2-7	many	TRBV5-1	TGCGCCAGCAGCTTGTTGCGGACGCACGAGCAGTACTTC	CASSLLRTHEQYF
TRBD2	TRBJ2-7	NA	TRBV28	TGTGCCAGCAGCCCAGGACTAGTCTACGAGCAGTACTTC	CASSPGLVYEQYF
NA	TRBJ1-5	few	TRBV28	TGTGCCAGCAGTCCTCCCCCCGGTAGCAATCAGCCCCAGCATTTT	CASSPPPGSNQPQHF
NA	TRBJ2-6	NA	TRBV28	TGTGCCAGCAGTTTAGGTGGCTCTGGGGCCAACATCCTGACTTTC	CASSLGGSGANILTF
NA	TRBJ2-7	few	TRBV6-1	TGTGCCAGCAGCAAGCAGAACAGTTACGAGCAGTACTTC	CASSKQNSYEQYF
NA	TRBJ2-3	few	TRBV7-6	TGTGCCAGCAGCTTAGTCGGACCCACAGATACGCAGTATTTT	CASSLVGPTDTQYF
NA	TRBJ2-1	few	TRBV11-2	TGTGCCAGCAGCTTAGGATACAGCTCCTACAATGAGCAGTTCTTC	CASSLGYSSYNEQFF
TRBD2	TRBJ2-1	NA	TRBV6-6	TGTGCCAGCAGTTACTCCGGACTAGCGGGAGGAAATGAGCAGTTCTTC	CASSYSGLAGGNEQFF
NA	TRBJ1-1	NA	TRBV7-2	TGTGCCAGCAGCTCGGACCAGGGCACTGAAGCTTTCTTT	CASSSDQGTEAFF
TRBD2	TRBJ2-1	NA	TRBV20-1	TGCAGTGGCGGGACTAGCGGGATAAATGAGCAGTTCTTC	CSGGTSGINEQFF
TRBD1	TRBJ1-1	NA	TRBV12-3/TRBV12-4	TGTGCCAGCAGGGGGGACAGGTCCACTGAAGCTTTCTTT	CASRGDRSTEAFF
NA	TRBJ1-5	NA	TRBV28	TGTGCCAGCAGTTCGTCAGGGATGGGCAATCAGCCCCAGCATTTT	CASSSSGMGNQPQHF
TRBD2	TRBJ2-2	few	TRBV5-1	TGCGCCAGCAGCCCCGCCGGGACTAGCGCCGGGGAGCTGTTTTTT	CASSPAGTSAGELFF
TRBD1	TRBJ2-5	many	TRBV7-2	TGTGCCAGCAGCTCACCAGGGGGGACCCAGTACTTC	CASSSPGGTQYF
TRBD2	TRBJ2-5	few	TRBV30	TGTGCCTGGAGTTTAGCGGGGGGGCCGCAAGAGACCCAGTACTTC	CAWSLAGGPQETQYF
TRBD1	TRBJ1-1	many	TRBV5-4	TGTGCCAGCAGCTTTGTCCTACAGGGGGGAGAAGCTTTCTTT	CASSFVLQGGEAFF
NA	TRBJ2-7	NA	TRBV12-3/TRBV12-4	TGTGCCAGCAGTTTAGACGGCCAGGTATCCTACGAGCAGTACTTC	CASSLDGQVSYEQYF
TRBD1	TRBJ2-7	many	TRBV6-5	TGTGCCAGCAGTTCAACCGGGACAGGCTATTACGAGCAGTACTTC	CASSSTGTGYYEQYF
NA	TRBJ1-6	few	TRBV12-3/TRBV12-4	TGTGCCAGCAGCCCACTTTTGGGAACGGCCAATAATTCACCCCTCCACTTT	CASSPLLGTANNSPLHF
NA	TRBJ1-2	few	TRBV18	TGTGCCAGCTCTCGGGAACGGGCGTCAGGCTACACCTTC	CASSRERASGYTF
NA	TRBJ1-2	many	TRBV20-1	TGCAGTGCTAGGACGGTGGACTATGGCTACACCTTC	CSARTVDYGYTF
TRBD2	TRBJ2-1	NA	TRBV25-1	TGTGCCAGCAGTGAAGGTACCGGACTAGCGGATTACAATGAGCAGTTCTTC	CASSEGTGLADYNEQFF
TRBD1	TRBJ2-5	NA	TRBV2	TGTGCCACCAACAGGGGCCAAGAGACCCAGTACTTC	CATNRGQETQYF
TRBD1	TRBJ2-7	few	TRBV7-9	TGTGCCAGCAGCTCAGGGGGCGGTTTCTACGAGCAGTACTTC	CASSSGGGFYEQYF
NA	TRBJ1-2	NA	TRBV20-1	TGCAGTGCTAGAGCTGGGGTGGAGGATGGCTACACCTTC	CSARAGVEDGYTF
NA	TRBJ2-7	few	TRBV7-8	TGTGCCAGCAGCTTACCCGGTGTTGGCCGCGAGCAGTACTTC	CASSLPGVGREQYF
TRBD1	TRBJ2-4	few	TRBV20-1	TGCAGTGCTAGAGAGGACAGGGTTAAAAACATTCAGTACTTC	CSAREDRVKNIQYF
TRBD1	TRBJ1-1	few	TRBV29-1	TGCAGCGTAGCGACAGGGTTCAGTGAAGCTTTCTTT	CSVATGFSEAFF
NA	TRBJ1-1	NA	TRBV5-1	TGCGCCAGCAGCTTGGCGGCTACGAACACTGAAGCTTTCTTT	CASSLAATNTEAFF
NA	TRBJ2-5	NA	TRBV27	TGTGCCAGCAGTTTTGGCGCTACAGGGTTGGGGTCGGAGACCCAGTACTTC	CASSFGATGLGSETQYF
TRBD1	TRBJ1-2	NA	TRBV7-9	TGTGCCAGCAGCAAACAGGGGTTAGGCTACACCTTC	CASSKQGLGYTF
NA	TRBJ1-4	many	TRBV28	TGTGCCAGCAGTTTATGGTCGGCTTCAACTAATGAAAAACTGTTTTTT	CASSLWSASTNEKLFF
TRBD2	TRBJ2-7	many	TRBV6-6	TGTGCCAGCAGCCCGGGACTAGACTACGAGCAGTACTTC	CASSPGLDYEQYF
TRBD2	TRBJ2-1	few	TRBV7-6	TGTGCCAGCAGCTTAGGAGGACTAGCGGCAGATGAGCAGTTCTTC	CASSLGGLAADEQFF
NA	TRBJ2-2	few	TRBV12-3/TRBV12-4	TGTGCCAGCAGTCAGGACACGAACACCGGGGAGCTGTTTTTT	CASSQDTNTGELFF
TRBD2	TRBJ2-2	NA	TRBV28	TGTGCCAGCAGTACATCTAGCGGGCGGGGAACCGGGGAGCTGTTTTTT	CASSTSSGRGTGELFF
NA	TRBJ2-7	few	TRBV7-9	TGTGCCAGCAGCCAGGCCCCCTCTTCCTACGAGCAGTACTTC	CASSQAPSSYEQYF
NA	TRBJ1-4	few	TRBV11-2	TGTGCCAGCAGGAAAGTGGGGGTTGAAAAACTGTTTTTT	CASRKVGVEKLFF
NA	TRBJ1-1	many	TRBV6-2/TRBV6-3	TGTGCCAGCAGTTCACATATGCAGGGTGAAGCTTTCTTT	CASSSHMQGEAFF
TRBD1	TRBJ1-4	few	TRBV6-6	TGTGCCAGCAGTCTTACGACAGGGAGAAATGAAAAACTGTTTTTT	CASSLTTGRNEKLFF
TRBD2	TRBJ2-1	NA	TRBV5-1	TGCGCCAGCAGCGAGCCGGGACTAAAAACATTC	CASSEPGLKTF
TRBD1	TRBJ2-5	NA	TRBV5-1	TGCGCCAGCAGCTTTCGACAGGGGGAAGAGACCCAGTACTTC	CASSFRQGEETQYF
NA	TRBJ2-1	NA	TRBV3-1	TGTGCCAGCAGCCAAGATTTTGGGAGCTGGGAGCAGTTCTTC	CASSQDFGSWEQFF
NA	TRBJ1-5	many	TRBV2	TGTGCCAGCACGGGCGGCTCTAATCAGCCCCAGCATTTT	CASTGGSNQPQHF
NA	TRBJ1-6	many	TRBV6-2/TRBV6-3	TGTGCCAGCAGTTACCAGGACAGAAGGTCACCCCTCCACTTT	CASSYQDRRSPLHF
TRBD2	TRBJ2-1	NA	TRBV12-3/TRBV12-4	TGTGCCAGCAGGCCGACTAGCGGGTCCTACAATGAGCAGTTCTTC	CASRPTSGSYNEQFF
TRBD1	TRBJ1-1	many	TRBV29-1	TGCAGCGTCAGACAGGGGGCTGGATCGGACACTGAAGCTTTCTTT	CSVRQGAGSDTEAFF
TRBD2	TRBJ2-1	few	TRBV6-5	TGTGCCAGCAGTAAAGGACTAGCGGGAGAAAGGGAGCAGTTCTTC	CASSKGLAGEREQFF
NA	TRBJ1-1	many	TRBV9	TGTGCCAGCAGCCCGGGGGTCCTAAGGACTGAAGCTTTCTTT	CASSPGVLRTEAFF
TRBD2	TRBJ2-3	few	TRBV11-2	TGTGCCAGCAGCCCCCGACTAGCGGGAGGCCTATCAGATACGCAGTATTTT	CASSPRLAGGLSDTQYF
NA	TRBJ1-5	many	TRBV7-7	TGTGCCAGCAGCTTAGGCAGGGATCAGCCCCAGCATTTT	CASSLGRDQPQHF